This T cell receptor (beta chain) originates from a study of blood T cell repertoires in COVID-19. Study overall: T cells, B-cell-depleted T cells, or PBMCs provided the cDNA or gDNA that served as material.

Trimming at V came to 3 bases and at J to 6 bases, leaving 5 bases not matched to a gene. CDR3 length equals 14 residues. CDR1 and CDR2 (germline): MNHNS, SASEGT. Libraries were prepared by immunoSEQ multiplex PCR; TCRdb keeps only in-frame clonotypes and omits some of them. The repertoire includes around 280,000 clones, 87% of them detected once, and 6% sits in the top ten. Enrollees, roughly 18 to 89 years old, lived in about two dozen US areas. The chain is built from TRBV6-1 and TRBJ1-5; TRBD1 aligns across 7 bases. The origin of this receptor is a middle-aged woman who had recovered from COVID-19. The sample consisted of PBMCs or T cells enriched from blood (not recorded which). The CDR3 nucleotides are TGTGCCAGCAGTGAGAGACAGGGTGGTCAGCCCCAGCATTTT. This encodes CASSERQGGQPQHF.